The following is a TCR beta chain sequence with its context. Its target is not known. This sample is part of a study of immune evolution from preneoplasia to lung adenocarcinoma. Study observations and caveats: Top clone frequencies peaked in normal lung, apparently declining through invasive adenocarcinoma.

Germline CDR1 MDHEN, CDR2 SYDVKM. The CDR3 covers 18 residues. The trim removed 1 base at V and 4 bases at J, leaving 11 bases unmatched. The table came from immunoSEQ multiplex PCR; TCRdb's copy has only in-frame clones and leaves some out. This table has about 2,400 clones, approximately 80% appearing once. Sequenced material: FFPE adjacent normal lung tissue. This chain joins TRBV28 and TRBJ1-5; 9 positions agree with TRBD1. The clonotype originates from a person aged 65 to 85 with lung adenocarcinoma. Here the CDR3 DNA reads TGTGCCAGCAGTTTATCCGTTCCGGGACAGGGAGGAAATCAGCCCCAGCATTTT. Its translation is CASSLSVPGQGGNQPQHF. The whole variable domain, remainder taken from reference TRBV28 and TRBJ1-5, is DVKVTQSSRYLVKRTGEKVFLECVQDMDHENMFWYRQDPGLGLRLIYFSYDVKMKEKGDIPEGYSVSREKKERFSLILESASTNQTSMYLCASSLSVPGQGGNQPQHFGDGTRLSIL.